This T cell receptor beta chain emerged from a study of beta chain features in type 1 diabetes. Findings of the study overall: Within each of all four CD4+ subsets, Type 1 diabetes patients had TCRB CDR3s that were moderately but significantly shorter.

A note on this clone: Its matching antigen is unknown.

Reverse transcription of all isolated RNA meant that expressed TCRB transcripts were sequenced. Method: immunoSEQ multiplex PCR; TCRdb's copy keeps in-frame clones and lacks some. The repertoire has about 41,000 clones, about 68% of them found once; the top ten carry about 1.7%. Germline V gives CDR1 SGHNT, CDR2 YYREEE (reference sequence). This CDR3 is built from 15 residues. V lost 2 bases to trimming and J lost 1 base; unmatched junction nucleotides: 6. The receptor was derived from a young man with type 1 diabetes. Some clones in this sample may be carry-over from other donors' samples. The rearrangement uses TRBV5-4 and TRBJ2-7; TRBD1 matches 7 bases. The sequenced material came from Tregs from blood. The CDR3 nucleotides read TGTGCCAGCAGCTTAGACAGGGCTGGTTCCTACGAGCAGTACTTC. Translation gives CASSLDRAGSYEQYF.